This entry lists 10 T cell receptor beta chains sequenced from one sample in a study of prognosis after radiotherapy for stage I lung cancer. The genomic DNA TCR beta CDR3 region underwent two rounds of multiplex PCR. The first PCR round targeted every TRBV and TRBJ gene with specific primers. TCRdb used MiXCR to reprocess the multiplex PCR reads, holding one entry per CDR3 protein. This sample has around 56,000 distinct CDR3 sequences, with about a quarter found just once. The source material was PBMCs, sampled before or after stereotactic body radiation therapy (not recorded which). Receptors originate from a donor over 45 with non-small cell lung cancer.

Notes on this clonotype: The junction shows a germline mismatch at one end, possibly a read error. This chain uses TRBV11-2 with TRBJ1-2; TRBD1 is a possible D gene (5 bases). This CDR3 has 12 amino acids. Per the germline V gene, CDR1 is SGHAT and CDR2 is FQNNGV. The CDR3 region is CVSSADIYGYTF. CDR3 bases: TGTGTCAGCAGCGCGGACATTTATGGCTACACCTTC.

This clonotype was detected ten times or more. The J gene is TRBJ1-6, the V gene TRBV20-1, with 8 bases matching TRBD1. The germline gives CDR1 DFQATT, CDR2 SNEGSKA (reference sequence). There are 17 residues in the CDR3. With V trimmed by 1 base and J by 0 bases, 5 bases remained unmatched. The CDR3 loop reads CSARGTGLVSYNSPLHF. CDR3 sequence (DNA): TGCAGTGCTAGAGGGACAGGGCTGGTCTCCTATAATTCACCCCTCCACTTT.

This clonotype was counted many times. The CDR3 reads CSARYDNEQYF. DNA of the CDR3: TGCAGTGCTAGATACGACAACGAGCAGTACTTC. The chain is built from TRBV20-1 and TRBJ2-7; D call uncertain. The CDR3 spans 11 residues. Germline loops: CDR1 DFQATT, CDR2 SNEGSKA (reference sequence). V dropped 2 bases and J dropped 5 bases, with 7 bases sitting between them.

This clonotype was seen once. With a far larger clone one base away, a read error is the likely cause. The chain combines TRBV6-4 with TRBJ1-1; TRBD1 matches at 8 bases. V trimming: 7 bases; J trimming: 4 bases; junction bases outside the gene matches: 14. CDR3 length: 16 amino acids. From germline, CDR1 is MRHNA and CDR2 SNTAGT. CDR3 nucleotides: TGTGCCAGCATTTACGAGATCAGGGGGCTCAGCACTGAAGCTTTCTTT. Protein product: CASIYEIRGLSTEAFF.

This clonotype was counted ten times or more. The V gene is TRBV6-1, the J gene TRBJ1-6; 8 nucleotides line up with TRBD1. Germline V gives CDR1 MNHNS, CDR2 SASEGT. J gave up 8 bases and V 7 bases, and 10 bases lay outside the gene matches. The CDR3 sequence is 15 residues long. The CDR3 reads CASKDTGGWYSPLHF. CDR3 bases: TGTGCCAGCAAAGACACAGGGGGGTGGTATTCACCCCTCCACTTT.

The rearrangement joins TRBV6-1 to TRBJ2-1, with a weak D call TRBD2 (6 bases). Trimming left V 8 bases short and J 10 bases short, with 12 bases between. This CDR3 region has 11 residues. Germline loops: CDR1 MNHNS, CDR2 SASEGT. The CDR3 nucleotides read TGTGCCAGCGGCCAGGGACTCGAGCAGTTCTTC. This sequence encodes CASGQGLEQFF.

Many counts were recorded for this clonotype. This chain uses TRBV5-1 with TRBJ2-1; 9 bases align to TRBD2. Germline V gives CDR1 SGHRS, CDR2 YFSETQ. The length of the CDR3 is 15 residues. Trimming took 0 bases from V and 8 from J; bases not matched to a gene: 6. In DNA, the CDR3 is TGCGCCAGCAGCTTGGTTAGCGGGGGCAGGGATGAGCAGTTCTTC. Protein: CASSLVSGGRDEQFF.

This clonotype has at least ten counts. This rearrangement joins TRBV3-1 to TRBJ2-1; possibly TRBD2 for D (7 bases). The CDR3 is 18 residues long. The germline V gene has CDR1 LGHDT and CDR2 YNNKEL (reference sequence). Deletions cut 1 base from V and 2 bases from J, with 18 bases between. DNA of the CDR3: TGTGCCAGCAGCCAAGTCAGATGGTCGGGGGGCCCCTACAATGAGCAGTTCTTC. This encodes CASSQVRWSGGPYNEQFF.

This clonotype showed up many times. The chain combines TRBV4-1 with TRBJ1-6; tentatively, D is TRBD1 (5 bases). The V and J ends lost 3 bases and 8 bases respectively, with 11 bases between them. The CDR3 sequence is 14 residues long. CDR1 MGHRA and CDR2 YSYEKL come from the germline V gene. DNA for the CDR3: TGCGCCAGCAGCCACGGGACCTCCGATTCACCCCTCCACTTT. Translated, it gives CASSHGTSDSPLHF.

In its sample, this clonotype was seen many times. The rearrangement joins TRBV10-3 to TRBJ1-6; TRBD1 is a possible D gene (5 bases). CDR1 is ENHRY and CDR2 is SYGVKD in the germline V gene. This CDR3 has 14 residues. Between the trimmed V and J ends, which lost 10 bases and 6 bases, there was a span of 16 bases. The CDR3: CATAPGGGNSPLHF. The CDR3 DNA follows: TGTGCCACCGCCCCGGGGGGTGGTAATTCACCCCTCCACTTT.